The 18 T cell receptor beta chains listed next were all sequenced from one sample in a study of blood T cell repertoires in COVID-19 (dated by TCRdb to 2019 to 2021). The library relied on the immunoSEQ multiplex PCR assay. In its TCRdb copy, this immuneACCESS table keeps in-frame sequences only and misses some clones. Where compared with another copy, unresolved V genes explain less than half of these, and the others have no known cause. The table for this sample lists over 85,000 clones; about 88% of them were counted only once. The ten top clones hold 4.8% of the sample. Sequenced material: peripheral blood. All receptors come from a woman of 80 years or more with active COVID-19.

V and J are TRBV27 and TRBJ2-2; TRBD2 matches 8 bases. J gave up 5 bases and V 10 bases, and 15 bases lay outside the gene matches. This CDR3 comprises 16 residues. CDR1 MNHEY and CDR2 SMNVEV come from the germline V gene (reference sequence). CDR3 sequence: CATTTGGRIQTGELFF. In DNA, the CDR3 is TGTGCCACTACCACTGGCGGGAGGATTCAAACCGGGGAGCTGTTTTTT.

The chain couples TRBV7-9 to TRBJ2-7; 8 nucleotides align to TRBD2. The CDR3 covers 15 residues. CDR1 and CDR2 from the germline V gene are SEHNR and FQNEAQ (reference sequence). Trimming took 5 bases from V and 2 from J; bases not matched to a gene: 8. Here the CDR3 DNA reads TGTGCCAGCAGCCCGGGGGGGGGACTCCCCTACGAGCAGTACTTC. As protein: CASSPGGGLPYEQYF.

The chain couples TRBV5-1 to TRBJ2-2; D ambiguous. The CDR3 contains 13 residues. Germline lookup yields CDR1 SGHRS and CDR2 YFSETQ. The V and J ends lost 0 bases and 2 bases respectively, with 2 bases between them. The DNA of the CDR3 is TGCGCCAGCAGCTTGGCTAACACCGGGGAGCTGTTTTTT. Translated: CASSLANTGELFF.

This chain joins TRBV29-1 and TRBJ1-1, with D possibly being TRBD1 (6 bases). The CDR3 extends over 13 amino acids. Germline V gives CDR1 SQVTM, CDR2 ANQGSEA. V shed 3 bases and J shed 0 bases, with 8 bases lying between them. The CDR3 is CSVDTGMNTEAFF. The CDR3 DNA is TGCAGCGTTGACACAGGGATGAACACTGAAGCTTTCTTT.

V is TRBV3-1 (or the pseudogene TRBV3-2) and J is TRBJ1-2; no clear D gene. Germline V CDR1 and CDR2: LGHDT, YNNKEL (reference sequence). The CDR3 contains 12 residues. V gave up 2 bases and J gave up 4 bases, with 5 bases separating them. This chain's CDR3 is CASSQNLYGYTF. The CDR3 DNA reads as TGTGCCAGCAGCCAAAATCTCTATGGCTACACCTTC.

The rearrangement joins TRBV15 to TRBJ2-7; 10 bases align to TRBD1. Germline V lookup: CDR1 LNHNV, CDR2 YYDKDF (reference sequence). J gave up 9 bases and V 4 bases, and 12 bases lay outside the gene matches. The CDR3 runs 15 residues. The CDR3 is CATSKGGTGDFGQYF. CDR3 nucleotides: TGTGCCACCAGCAAGGGCGGGACAGGGGATTTTGGGCAGTACTTC.

The chain uses TRBV28 and TRBJ2-3; weak D call: TRBD2 (5 bases). The CDR3 totals 14 residues. CDR1 is MDHEN, CDR2 SYDVKM, per germline. V shed 4 bases and J shed 2 bases, with 10 bases lying between them. The CDR3: CASSSGLFTDTQYF. DNA of the CDR3: TGTGCCAGCAGTTCTGGACTCTTCACAGATACGCAGTATTTT.

V is TRBV7-9 and J is TRBJ2-7, with a possible D match to TRBD2 (5 bases). The germline CDR1 and CDR2 sequences are SEHNR and FQNEAQ (reference sequence). This CDR3 has 12 residues. Trimming stripped 3 bases from V and 6 bases from J, with 9 bases between. In DNA form, the CDR3 reads TGTGCCAGCAGCTTGTCGGACTCCGAGCAGTACTTC. Translated: CASSLSDSEQYF.

The chain combines TRBV7-3 with TRBJ2-5; D is uncertain. CDR3 length equals 18 residues. The V end lost 3 bases, the J end lost 2 bases, and 22 bases lay between the germline ends. Germline V gene data show CDR1 as SGHTA and CDR2 as FQGTGA. The CDR3 DNA sequence: TGTGCCAGCAGCTTCTGGGTTTCGAAAGACTGCGGACAAGAGACCCAGTACTTC. It codes for CASSFWVSKDCGQETQYF.

The rearrangement links TRBV6-2 or TRBV6-3 to TRBJ1-1; D unclear. This CDR3 region has 12 residues. V was trimmed by 4 bases and J by 4 bases, leaving 7 bases between them. Germline lookup yields CDR1 MNHEY and CDR2 SVGEGT. The CDR3 is CASSLAFTEAFF. In DNA, the CDR3 is TGTGCCAGCAGTTTGGCCTTCACTGAAGCTTTCTTT.

The chain links TRBV18 to TRBJ1-1; D is uncertain. The length of the CDR3 is 16 residues. V lost 3 bases to trimming and J lost 2 bases, with 16 bases between them. Germline assignment: CDR1 KGHSH and CDR2 LQKENI. CDR3 DNA sequence: TGTGCCAGCTCACCCGTTTTTGGGCAGCTTAACACTGAAGCTTTCTTT. This gives the protein CASSPVFGQLNTEAFF.

Only one count was recorded for this clone. The chain joins TRBV9 to TRBJ1-1; 7 nucleotides line up with TRBD1. CDR1 SGDLS and CDR2 YYNGEE come from the germline V gene. The V and J ends lost 3 bases and 7 bases, in that order; junction bases with no gene match: 9. This CDR3 is 14 amino acids long. The CDR3 DNA is TGTGCCAGCAGCGCCCTCTCCCAGGGGGATGAAGCTTTCTTT. Protein product: CASSALSQGDEAFF.

The chain couples TRBV5-1 to TRBJ2-6; possible D gene TRBD1, 5 bases. V was clipped by 0 bases and J by 0 bases, with 10 bases between them. CDR1 is SGHRS and CDR2 is YFSETQ in the germline V gene. This CDR3 is 17 amino acids long. The CDR3 sequence: CASSLVGRASGANVLTF. In DNA, the CDR3 is TGCGCCAGCAGCTTGGTTGGCAGGGCCTCTGGGGCCAACGTCCTGACTTTC.

The chain employs TRBV5-5 and TRBJ2-1; 7 bases match TRBD2. Germline V lookup: CDR1 SGHKS, CDR2 YYEKEE (reference sequence). The CDR3 is made up of 17 amino acids. J was trimmed by 2 bases and V by 5 bases; bases with no gene match: 13. The CDR3 sequence is CASSHRPGGSAYNEQFF. DNA for the CDR3: TGTGCCAGCAGTCATCGGCCGGGCGGGAGCGCCTACAATGAGCAGTTCTTC. Using reference TRBV5-5 and TRBJ2-1 for the parts outside the CDR3, the full variable domain is DAGVTQSPTHLIKTRGQQVTLRCSPISGHKSVSWYQQVLGQGPQFIFQYYEKEERGRGNFPDRFSARQFPNYSSELNVNALLLGDSALYLCASSHRPGGSAYNEQFFGPGTRLTVL.

The rearrangement uses TRBV4-1 and TRBJ1-6; 8 bases fit TRBD1. V dropped 4 bases and J dropped 8; count of bases not matched to a gene: 10. Germline values: CDR1 MGHRA, CDR2 YSYEKL. The length of the CDR3 is 16 residues. The CDR3 here is CASSLTWTGTDSPLHF. CDR3 sequence (DNA): TGCGCCAGCAGCCTTACTTGGACAGGGACGGATTCACCCCTCCACTTT.

The J gene is TRBJ1-2, the V gene TRBV10-3; D may be TRBD1 (5 bases). With 4 bases removed from V and 8 bases from J, the gap between germline ends came to 11 bases. CDR1 ENHRY and CDR2 SYGVKD come from the germline V gene. The length of the CDR3 is 12 residues. This chain's CDR3 is CAISVGGRGYTF. DNA of the CDR3: TGTGCCATCAGTGTGGGGGGGAGAGGCTACACCTTC.

The V gene is TRBV18, the J gene TRBJ2-7; TRBD1 matches 7 bases. V gave up 3 bases and J gave up 1 base; unmatched junction bases: 3. This CDR3 has 14 amino acids. Germline lookup yields CDR1 KGHSH and CDR2 LQKENI. The CDR3 nucleotides are TGTGCCAGCTCACCGGACAGGAATTCCTACGAGCAGTACTTC. Translation gives CASSPDRNSYEQYF.

The rearrangement uses TRBV4-2 and TRBJ2-7; D may be TRBD1 (8 bases). Germline CDR1 reads LGHNA; CDR2 reads YNFKEQ. Trimming removed 1 base from V and 6 bases from J, with 16 bases in between. This CDR3 spans 15 amino acids. The CDR3 protein is CASSQVQGGTSEQYF. For the CDR3, the DNA is TGTGCCAGCAGCCAAGTACAGGGGGGGACTTCCGAGCAGTACTTC.